The 8 T cell receptor beta chains reported below all come from one sample, sequenced in a study of blood T cell repertoires in COVID-19. Sequencing was performed with immunoSEQ multiplex PCR; in TCRdb, only in-frame clones are kept and a portion is missing. Of about 110,000 clones listed, about 88% are singletons. Source material: peripheral blood. The source is a human donor in a cohort sampled during active COVID-19.

The chain carries TRBV9 and TRBJ2-3, with TRBD1 matching 9 bases. The junction had 18 bases not matched to a gene; V was cut back by 0 bases and J by 1 base. Germline CDR1 SGDLS, CDR2 YYNGEE. The CDR3 length is 21 residues. The CDR3: CASSVATMGLFGQGRTDTQYF. The CDR3 DNA follows: TGTGCCAGCAGCGTAGCTACTATGGGGCTATTCGGACAGGGGCGCACAGATACGCAGTATTTT.

V usage is TRBV23-1 and J usage is TRBJ1-5; D ambiguous. TRBV23-1 is treated as an ORF (open reading frame) with a function not yet certain. CDR3 length: 15 residues. The V end lost 3 bases, the J end lost 6 bases, and 15 bases lay between the germline ends. The CDR3 here is CASSHALRVGQPQHF. CDR3 nucleotides: TGCGCCAGCAGTCATGCCCTGAGGGTTGGTCAGCCCCAGCATTTT.

The CDR3 DNA reads TGTGCCAGCAGCCAGAGGGCCGGTACTGAAGCTTTCTTT. It is translated as CASSQRAGTEAFF. This sequence joins TRBV7-9 and TRBJ1-1; D unclear. Trimming pared 5 bases from V and 5 bases from J, leaving 12 bases between. In germline, CDR1 is SEHNR, CDR2 FQNEAQ (reference sequence). The CDR3 has 13 amino acids.

The V call is TRBV3-1 (or the pseudogene TRBV3-2), the J call TRBJ1-2, with D unclear. V lost 4 bases to trimming and J lost 3 bases, with 12 bases between them. CDR3 length: 14 residues. Germline values: CDR1 LGHDT, CDR2 YNNKEL (reference sequence). The CDR3 protein is CASSRGSTDYGYTF. Written as DNA, the CDR3 is TGTGCCAGCAGCCGCGGGAGCACAGACTATGGCTACACCTTC.

This sequence joins TRBV29-1 and TRBJ2-5, with 9 bases aligning to TRBD2. The V and J ends lost 4 bases and 1 base, in that order; junction bases with no gene match: 22. Germline V gene data show CDR1 as SQVTM and CDR2 as ANQGSEA. This CDR3 has 20 amino acids. Here the CDR3 DNA reads TGCAGCGTTGTAGGGACCCGGGCGGGACTAGCCATAAGGTCCCAAGAGACCCAGTACTTC. Its protein product is CSVVGTRAGLAIRSQETQYF.

The chain employs TRBV24-1 and TRBJ2-5; TRBD1 matches 9 bases. In germline, CDR1 is KGHDR, CDR2 SFDVKD. The junction had 5 bases not matched to a gene; V was cut back by 3 bases and J by 4 bases. The CDR3 covers 15 residues. CDR3 amino acids: CATSDNRGPGETQYF. Here the CDR3 DNA reads TGTGCCACCAGTGATAACAGGGGGCCGGGAGAGACCCAGTACTTC.

This chain uses TRBV6-1 with TRBJ1-1; D not resolved. The CDR3 length is 13 residues. CDR1 MNHNS and CDR2 SASEGT come from the germline V gene. The V end was cut by 1 base, the J end by 7 bases, with 10 bases between. The CDR3 spells CASSEGAGLEAFF. DNA of the CDR3: TGTGCCAGCAGTGAAGGGGCAGGCCTTGAAGCTTTCTTT.

This clone was seen more than once but under ten times. The V gene is TRBV11-2, the J gene TRBJ2-3; no clear D. Germline CDR1 reads SGHAT; CDR2 reads FQNNGV. With 0 bases removed from V and 4 bases from J, the gap between germline ends came to 5 bases. This CDR3 region has 13 residues. CDR3: CASSLDRADTQYF. The CDR3 DNA follows: TGTGCCAGCAGCTTAGATCGGGCAGATACGCAGTATTTT.